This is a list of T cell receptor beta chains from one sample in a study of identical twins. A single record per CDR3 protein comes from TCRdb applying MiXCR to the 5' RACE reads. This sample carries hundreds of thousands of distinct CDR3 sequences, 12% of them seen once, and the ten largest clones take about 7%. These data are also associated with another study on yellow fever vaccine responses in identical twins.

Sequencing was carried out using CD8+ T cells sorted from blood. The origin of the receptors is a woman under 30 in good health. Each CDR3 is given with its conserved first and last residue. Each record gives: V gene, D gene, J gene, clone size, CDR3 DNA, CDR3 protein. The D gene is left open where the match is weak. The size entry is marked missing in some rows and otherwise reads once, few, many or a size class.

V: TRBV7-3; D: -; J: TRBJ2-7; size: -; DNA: TGTGCCAGCAGCTTAGTTCCGGCGTTCGAGCAGTACTTC; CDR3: CASSLVPAFEQYF
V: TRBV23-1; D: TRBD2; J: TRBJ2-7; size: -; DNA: TGCGCCAGCAGCACGATGATTAGCGGGAGGGCCCTCTACGAGCAGTACTTC; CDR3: CASSTMISGRALYEQYF
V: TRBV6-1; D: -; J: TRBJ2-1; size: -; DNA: TGTGCCAGCAGTGAAGCGGGCATCTGGAATGAGCAGTTCTTC; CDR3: CASSEAGIWNEQFF
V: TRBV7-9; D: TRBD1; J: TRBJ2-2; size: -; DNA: TGTGCCAGCAGCCCCGGTGAGGGGGCAGGCACCGGGGAGCTGTTTTTT; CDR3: CASSPGEGAGTGELFF
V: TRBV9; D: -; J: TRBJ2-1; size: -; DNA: TGTGCCAGCAGCGTAGGAGCGACTGAGCAGTTCTTC; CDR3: CASSVGATEQFF
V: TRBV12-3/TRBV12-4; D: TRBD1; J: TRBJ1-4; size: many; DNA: TGTGCCAGCAACCAACAGGGGTCAGGTGAAAAACTGTTTTTT; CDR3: CASNQQGSGEKLFF
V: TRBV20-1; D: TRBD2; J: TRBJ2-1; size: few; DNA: TGCAGTGCTAGAGATCCCTTACTAGCGAATGAGCAGTTCTTC; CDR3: CSARDPLLANEQFF
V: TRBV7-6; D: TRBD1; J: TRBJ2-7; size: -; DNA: TGTGCCAGCAGCCCGCGGACAGGGAACGAGCAGTACTTC; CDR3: CASSPRTGNEQYF
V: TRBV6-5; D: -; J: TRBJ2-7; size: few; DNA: TGTGCCAGCAGTTACTCAAACAGCTACGAGCAGTACTTC; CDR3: CASSYSNSYEQYF
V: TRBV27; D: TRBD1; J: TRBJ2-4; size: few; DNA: TGTGCCAGCAGTAAGGGACAGCAAATCTACAAAAACATTCAGTACTTC; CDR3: CASSKGQQIYKNIQYF
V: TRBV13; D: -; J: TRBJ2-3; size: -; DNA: TGTGCCAGCGGGTCTACAGGGACGGTGGCAGATACGCAGTATTTT; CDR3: CASGSTGTVADTQYF
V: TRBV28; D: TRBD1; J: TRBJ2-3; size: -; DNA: TGTGCCAGCAGTTCACTCATACAGGGGCGGAGGGATACGCAGTATTTT; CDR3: CASSSLIQGRRDTQYF
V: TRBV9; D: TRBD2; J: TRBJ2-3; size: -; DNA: TGTGCCAGCAGCCCCATAGCGGGCGCGTTCACAGATACGCAGTATTTT; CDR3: CASSPIAGAFTDTQYF